Shown below are 11 T cell receptor beta chains from a single sample sequenced in a study of T cell repertoires in cytomegalovirus infection. TCRdb redid the calling of the reads with MiXCR, one entry per CDR3 protein. The sample shows some 500,000 distinct CDR3 sequences, almost 40% of them seen only once. The antigens of these receptors remain unknown. Sequenced here: cultured PBMCs, sampled from culture after CMV antigen stimulation. The source is a human donor in good health (CMV status not recorded). Some clones in this sample may be carry-over from other donors' samples.

J is TRBJ1-5 and V is TRBV19; D perhaps matches TRBD1 (5 bases). Germline V CDR1 and CDR2: LNHDA, SQIVND (reference sequence). This CDR3 region has 19 residues. Trimming took 3 bases from V and 6 from J, leaving 27 bases between them. The CDR3 region is CASSIGTGPFRPLSQPQHF. The CDR3 DNA sequence: TGTGCCAGTAGTATCGGTACAGGTCCCTTTCGGCCGCTAAGTCAGCCCCAGCATTTT.

The chain uses TRBV20-1 and TRBJ2-3; 10 nucleotides agree with TRBD1. Unmatched junction bases numbered 14, after V lost 2 bases and J lost 6 bases. The CDR3 is 17 residues long. Germline V lookup: CDR1 DFQATT, CDR2 SNEGSKA (reference sequence). DNA for the CDR3: TGCAGTGCTAGATCAGAGCCGGGACAGGGGATCCCGGATACGCAGTATTTT. This translates into CSARSEPGQGIPDTQYF.

V usage is TRBV12-3 or TRBV12-4 and J usage is TRBJ2-3; D is possibly TRBD2 (6 bases). V was shortened by 1 base and J by 2 bases, with 13 bases between the two germline ends. The CDR3 is 16 amino acids. CDR3 protein: CASSLGLALPTDTQYF. CDR3 bases: TGTGCCAGCAGTTTAGGGCTAGCGCTTCCCACAGATACGCAGTATTTT.

This clonotype is labeled as medium-sized. This chain connects TRBV7-2 to TRBJ2-3; 9 bases are a match to TRBD2. V shed 6 bases, J shed 2 bases, and the junction held 15 bases outside the gene matches. CDR1 is SGHTA, CDR2 FQGNSA, per germline. This CDR3 region has 18 residues. The CDR3 nucleotides read TGTGCCAGCAGGAAGCCCTTTGGCGGGGGGGGGTACACAGATACGCAGTATTTT. This sequence encodes CASRKPFGGGGYTDTQYF. Variable domain in full (rest from reference TRBV7-2 and TRBJ2-3): GAGVSQSPSNKVTEKGKDVELRCDPISGHTALYWYRQSLGQGLEFLIYFQGNSAPDKSGLPSDRFSAERTGGSVSTLTIQRTQQEDSAVYLCASRKPFGGGGYTDTQYFGPGTRLTVL.

DNA of the CDR3: TGTGCCAGTAGTATAGGGGCCAGGGCCTACTCTGGAAACACCATATATTTT. Translating it yields CASSIGARAYSGNTIYF. The chain employs TRBV19 and TRBJ1-3, with D tentatively TRBD1 (5 bases). V lost 1 base, J lost 0 bases, and 13 bases lay in between. This CDR3 comprises 17 residues. The germline V gene encodes CDR1 LNHDA and CDR2 SQIVND (reference sequence). The full variable domain, with the rest looked up from reference TRBV19 and TRBJ1-3, is DGGITQSPKYLFRKEGQNVTLSCEQNLNHDAMYWYRQDPGQGLRLIYYSQIVNDFQKGDIAEGYSVSREKKESFPLTVTSAQKNPTAFYLCASSIGARAYSGNTIYFGEGSWLTVV.

This clonotype was observed once. The chain is built from TRBV6-5 and TRBJ2-1; 7 bases map to TRBD2. V lost 6 bases to trimming and J lost 7 bases; unmatched junction nucleotides: 12. This CDR3 contains 15 residues. Germline V gene sequence: CDR1 MNHEY, CDR2 SVGAGI. The CDR3 region has the DNA TGTGCCAGCAGAAACCAGAAACCTAGCGGAAATGAGCAGTTCTTC. This encodes CASRNQKPSGNEQFF.

The rearrangement joins TRBV6-2 or TRBV6-3 to TRBJ2-3, with TRBD2 matching over 7 bases. Germline V gene sequence: CDR1 MNHEY, CDR2 SVGEGT. CDR3 length: 14 residues. V gave up 4 bases and J gave up 3 bases; unmatched junction bases: 4. The CDR3 DNA follows: TGTGCCAGCAGTTCCCGGCGGGAGACAGATACGCAGTATTTT. It encodes CASSSRRETDTQYF.

This clonotype occurred a few times. The genes are TRBV19 and TRBJ1-5, with D possibly matching TRBD1 (6 bases). The ends were cut back, 8 bases at V and 2 bases at J, with 13 bases in the middle. The germline V gene encodes CDR1 LNHDA and CDR2 SQIVND (reference sequence). The CDR3 contains 14 residues. The CDR3 protein is CASRQVSGNQPQHF. CDR3 DNA: TGTGCCAGTCGACAGGTTTCGGGCAATCAGCCCCAGCATTTT.

The chain links TRBV7-9 to TRBJ1-5; D not resolved. The CDR3 length is 17 residues. Trimming left V 4 bases short and J 5 bases short, with 21 bases between. CDR1 is SEHNR and CDR2 is FQNEAQ in the germline V gene (reference sequence). This chain's CDR3 is CASSSGAGITHHQPQHF. DNA for the CDR3: TGTGCCAGCAGCTCCGGAGCCGGGATTACGCATCATCAGCCCCAGCATTTT.

This clonotype occurred once. CDR3 amino acids: CAPPGEGTGEAGELFF. DNA for the CDR3: TGTGCCCCCCCCGGCGAAGGGACAGGGGAGGCCGGGGAGCTGTTTTTT. This chain links TRBV10-3 with TRBJ2-2, with 10 nucleotides matching TRBD1. Germline V gene data show CDR1 as ENHRY and CDR2 as SYGVKD. This CDR3 has 16 amino acids. The V and J ends lost 11 bases and 6 bases, in that order; junction bases with no gene match: 15.

Ten or more counts support this clonotype. The CDR3 here is CASGRLAADTQYF. Written as DNA, the CDR3 is TGTGCCAGCGGAAGACTAGCGGCAGATACGCAGTATTTT. The V and J genes are TRBV7-2 and TRBJ2-3; 9 bases match TRBD2. The CDR3 runs to 13 residues. From germline, CDR1 is SGHTA and CDR2 FQGNSA. V dropped 8 bases and J dropped 4; count of bases not matched to a gene: 4.